Sequencing of this T cell receptor (beta chain) was carried out in a study of blood T cell repertoires in COVID-19. Across the study: The United States, Italy and Spain provided the acute and convalescent COVID-19 samples. The analysed material was cDNA or gDNA that came from T cells, B-cell-depleted T cells, or PBMCs.

Trimming took off 3 bases at V and 4 bases at J, with 10 bases between the two ends. The germline V gene encodes CDR1 KGHSH and CDR2 LQKENI. The length of the CDR3 is 14 residues. Per the authors' pipeline: Reference gene primer amplification in the assay estimated nucleated cell counts. The table came from immunoSEQ multiplex PCR; TCRdb's copy has only in-frame clones and leaves some out. That table supplies the V and J calls and clone size; D and trimming were determined from the DNA. The profile shows roughly 90,000 clones, around four fifths of them singletons. J is TRBJ1-5 and V is TRBV18; D is uncertain. The sample was peripheral blood. The source is a human donor in a cohort sampled during active COVID-19. The CDR3 coding sequence is TGTGCCAGCTCACCCGCCCGGGAAAATCAGCCCCAGCATTTT. Its translation: CASSPARENQPQHF.